This is a list of T cell receptor beta chains from one sample in a study of cytomegalovirus exposure and HLA in healthy donors. Clones were read by immunoSEQ multiplex PCR, and TCRdb kept only the in-frame ones, dropping some. The sample contains about 110,000 clones, around 89% of which appear only once. Sequenced input: PBMCs. The receptor source for this set is a woman in her late teens or twenties in good health and CMV-seropositive. Each CDR3 is given with its conserved first and last residue. Each record gives: CDR3 protein, CDR3 DNA, J gene, V gene, D gene, clone size. A D gene is named only where the DNA matches it firmly. The size of a clone is reported for some rows only, either as once, few or many, or as a class for expanded clones.

CDR3aa: CASSPTGRGGEMNTEAFF
CDR3nt: TGCGCCAGCAGCCCCACAGGGAGGGGAGGGGAAATGAACACTGAAGCTTTCTTT
j_gene: TRBJ1-1
v_gene: TRBV4-3
d_gene: -
abundance: -

CDR3aa: CASSPEGGYTDTQYF
CDR3nt: TGTGCCAGTAGTCCAGAGGGGGGGTACACAGATACGCAGTATTTT
j_gene: TRBJ2-3
v_gene: TRBV19
d_gene: -
abundance: -

CDR3aa: CASSGRDSTGELFF
CDR3nt: TGTGCCAGCAGCGGCCGGGACAGCACCGGGGAGCTGTTTTTT
j_gene: TRBJ2-2
v_gene: TRBV5-6
d_gene: TRBD1
abundance: -

CDR3aa: CASRSIQVQGQQYF
CDR3nt: TGTGCCAGCAGGTCAATTCAAGTACAGGGACAGCAGTACTTC
j_gene: TRBJ2-5
v_gene: TRBV28
d_gene: TRBD1
abundance: -

CDR3aa: CASSFRDRTEKLFF
CDR3nt: TGTGCCAGCAGCTTCCGGGACAGGACTGAAAAACTGTTTTTT
j_gene: TRBJ1-4
v_gene: TRBV7-8
d_gene: TRBD1
abundance: -

CDR3aa: CASSQETQGQYEQYF
CDR3nt: TGTGCCAGCAGCCAAGAAACGCAGGGACAGTACGAGCAGTACTTC
j_gene: TRBJ2-7
v_gene: TRBV14
d_gene: TRBD1
abundance: -

CDR3aa: CASSLPRTVDYGYTF
CDR3nt: TGTGCCAGCAGTTTACCCCGGACAGTCGACTATGGCTACACCTTC
j_gene: TRBJ1-2
v_gene: TRBV28
d_gene: -
abundance: -

CDR3aa: CASSQDGGAPYEQYF
CDR3nt: TGTGCCAGCAGCCAAGATGGGGGGGCCCCCTACGAGCAGTACTTC
j_gene: TRBJ2-7
v_gene: TRBV4-2
d_gene: -
abundance: -

CDR3aa: CSAVGGTEAFF
CDR3nt: TGCAGTGCCGTAGGAGGCACTGAAGCTTTCTTT
j_gene: TRBJ1-1
v_gene: TRBV20-1
d_gene: -
abundance: -

CDR3aa: CASSEFPRQGANYGYTF
CDR3nt: TGTGCCAGCAGTGAATTCCCGCGACAGGGAGCTAACTATGGCTACACCTTC
j_gene: TRBJ1-2
v_gene: TRBV6-1
d_gene: TRBD1
abundance: -

CDR3aa: CASSFKSGTGSTDTQYF
CDR3nt: TGTGCCAGCAGCTTCAAATCCGGGACAGGTAGCACAGATACGCAGTATTTT
j_gene: TRBJ2-3
v_gene: TRBV5-4
d_gene: TRBD1
abundance: few

CDR3aa: CASRPQGANYGYTF
CDR3nt: TGTGCCAGCAGGCCACAGGGCGCTAACTATGGCTACACCTTC
j_gene: TRBJ1-2
v_gene: TRBV5-4
d_gene: -
abundance: -

CDR3aa: CASSLGGNTEAFF
CDR3nt: TGTGCCAGCAGCCTAGGGGGAAACACTGAAGCTTTCTTT
j_gene: TRBJ1-1
v_gene: TRBV28
d_gene: -
abundance: -

CDR3aa: CASSISDYSNQPQHF
CDR3nt: TGTGCCAGTAGTATCTCAGATTATAGCAATCAGCCCCAGCATTTT
j_gene: TRBJ1-5
v_gene: TRBV19
d_gene: -
abundance: -

CDR3aa: CASSWTGDTEAFF
CDR3nt: TGTGCCAGCAGTTGGACAGGGGACACTGAAGCTTTCTTT
j_gene: TRBJ1-1
v_gene: TRBV2
d_gene: TRBD1
abundance: once

CDR3aa: CASRNDRSPNQPQHF
CDR3nt: TGTGCCAGCAGAAACGACAGGAGCCCCAATCAGCCCCAGCATTTT
j_gene: TRBJ1-5
v_gene: TRBV2
d_gene: -
abundance: -

CDR3aa: CASSESGQDEQYF
CDR3nt: TGCGCCAGCAGTGAGTCGGGCCAGGACGAGCAGTACTTC
j_gene: TRBJ2-7
v_gene: TRBV10-2
d_gene: -
abundance: -

CDR3aa: CASSLRGDRGAFNSPLHF
CDR3nt: TGTGCCAGCAGCCTTAGAGGTGACAGGGGCGCCTTTAATTCACCCCTCCACTTT
j_gene: TRBJ1-6
v_gene: TRBV9
d_gene: TRBD1
abundance: -

CDR3aa: CASSEQGSQETQYF
CDR3nt: TGTGCCAGCAGTGAACAGGGGTCTCAAGAGACCCAGTACTTC
j_gene: TRBJ2-5
v_gene: TRBV2
d_gene: -
abundance: once

CDR3aa: CASSERESSYNSPLHF
CDR3nt: TGTGCCAGCAGTGAACGGGAGAGCTCCTATAATTCACCCCTCCACTTT
j_gene: TRBJ1-6
v_gene: TRBV6-1
d_gene: -
abundance: -

CDR3aa: CASSTGDGQPQHF
CDR3nt: TGTGCCAGCAGTACAGGGGACGGGCAGCCCCAGCATTTT
j_gene: TRBJ1-5
v_gene: TRBV2
d_gene: TRBD1
abundance: -

CDR3aa: CASSWGVQRGGQETQYF
CDR3nt: TGTGCCAGCAGCTGGGGGGTCCAGCGGGGGGGTCAAGAGACCCAGTACTTC
j_gene: TRBJ2-5
v_gene: TRBV5-5
d_gene: TRBD2
abundance: -

CDR3aa: CASSLGGEGYEQYF
CDR3nt: TGTGCCAGCAGCTTAGGGGGGGAGGGTTACGAGCAGTACTTC
j_gene: TRBJ2-7
v_gene: TRBV11-2
d_gene: TRBD2
abundance: -

CDR3aa: CASSGGGSYGYTF
CDR3nt: TGCGCCAGCAGTGGGGGAGGATCCTATGGCTACACCTTC
j_gene: TRBJ1-2
v_gene: TRBV10-1
d_gene: -
abundance: few

CDR3aa: CASSFLGGQGLYGYTF
CDR3nt: TGTGCCAGCAGCTTCCTCGGGGGACAGGGCTTATATGGCTACACCTTC
j_gene: TRBJ1-2
v_gene: TRBV7-2
d_gene: TRBD1
abundance: once

CDR3aa: CASSLLSGSSYEQYF
CDR3nt: TGTGCCAGCAGTTTACTGAGCGGGAGCTCCTACGAGCAGTACTTC
j_gene: TRBJ2-7
v_gene: TRBV27
d_gene: TRBD2
abundance: -

CDR3aa: CASSQGAQGLASNEQFF
CDR3nt: TGTGCCAGCAGCCAAGGGGCCCAGGGACTAGCGTCCAATGAGCAGTTCTTC
j_gene: TRBJ2-1
v_gene: TRBV4-2
d_gene: TRBD2
abundance: -

CDR3aa: CASSQISGGLTDTQYF
CDR3nt: TGTGCCAGCAGCCAGATTAGCGGGGGTTTGACAGATACGCAGTATTTT
j_gene: TRBJ2-3
v_gene: TRBV7-2
d_gene: TRBD2
abundance: -

CDR3aa: CASSTTGTYNSPLHF
CDR3nt: TGTGCCAGTAGTACGACAGGGACGTATAATTCACCCCTCCACTTT
j_gene: TRBJ1-6
v_gene: TRBV19
d_gene: TRBD1
abundance: -

CDR3aa: CASSQEGGGAGDSPLHF
CDR3nt: TGTGCCAGCAGCCAAGAGGGTGGGGGCGCTGGTGATTCACCCCTCCACTTT
j_gene: TRBJ1-6
v_gene: TRBV4-2
d_gene: -
abundance: -

CDR3aa: CASSYASSGQETQYF
CDR3nt: TGTGCCAGCAGTTACGCCTCTAGCGGCCAAGAGACCCAGTACTTC
j_gene: TRBJ2-5
v_gene: TRBV27
d_gene: TRBD2
abundance: -

CDR3aa: CASSMLERGQSRANVLTF
CDR3nt: TGTGCCAGCAGCATGCTCGAACGAGGACAAAGTCGGGCCAACGTCCTGACTTTC
j_gene: TRBJ2-6
v_gene: TRBV7-1
d_gene: -
abundance: -

CDR3aa: CASSFDRTPRAGYTF
CDR3nt: TGTGCCAGCAGCTTCGATAGGACACCCCGCGCCGGCTACACCTTC
j_gene: TRBJ1-2
v_gene: TRBV7-8
d_gene: -
abundance: -

CDR3aa: CATSRVSAGFNQPQHF
CDR3nt: TGTGCCACCAGCAGAGTCAGCGCAGGGTTCAATCAGCCCCAGCATTTT
j_gene: TRBJ1-5
v_gene: TRBV15
d_gene: -
abundance: -

CDR3aa: CAITSTGELGYTF
CDR3nt: TGTGCCATCACCTCGACAGGGGAACTTGGCTACACCTTC
j_gene: TRBJ1-2
v_gene: TRBV10-3
d_gene: TRBD1
abundance: -

CDR3aa: CASSWNRDFPDTQYF
CDR3nt: TGCGCCAGCAGCTGGAACAGGGATTTTCCAGATACGCAGTATTTT
j_gene: TRBJ2-3
v_gene: TRBV4-1
d_gene: -
abundance: -

CDR3aa: CASSPGREAYEQYF
CDR3nt: TGTGCCAGCTCACCAGGACGGGAAGCCTACGAGCAGTACTTC
j_gene: TRBJ2-7
v_gene: TRBV18
d_gene: -
abundance: -

CDR3aa: CASSSQRRTSGGPGQFF
CDR3nt: TGTGCCAGCAGCTCCCAACGAAGGACTAGCGGGGGGCCTGGGCAGTTCTTC
j_gene: TRBJ2-1
v_gene: TRBV11-2
d_gene: TRBD2
abundance: -

CDR3aa: CASRPRTGGSYEQYF
CDR3nt: TGTGCCAGCAGACCCAGGACAGGGGGTTCCTACGAGCAGTACTTC
j_gene: TRBJ2-7
v_gene: TRBV28
d_gene: TRBD1
abundance: -

CDR3aa: CASSLVVGEAAKNIQYF
CDR3nt: TGTGCCAGCAGCTTAGTCGTCGGGGAAGCGGCCAAAAACATTCAGTACTTC
j_gene: TRBJ2-4
v_gene: TRBV7-9
d_gene: -
abundance: -

CDR3aa: CAISEGLGPTGELFF
CDR3nt: TGTGCCATCAGTGAAGGACTAGGCCCAACCGGGGAGCTGTTTTTT
j_gene: TRBJ2-2
v_gene: TRBV10-3
d_gene: TRBD2
abundance: -

CDR3aa: CASSRGLAGAGMDTQYF
CDR3nt: TGTGCCAGCAGCAGGGGACTAGCGGGGGCGGGCATGGATACGCAGTATTTT
j_gene: TRBJ2-3
v_gene: TRBV7-2
d_gene: TRBD2
abundance: -

CDR3aa: CASSLGTGDGYTF
CDR3nt: TGTGCCAGCAGCTTAGGAACAGGGGATGGCTACACCTTC
j_gene: TRBJ1-2
v_gene: TRBV11-2
d_gene: TRBD1
abundance: -